Sequencing of this T cell receptor beta chain was carried out in a study of blood T cell repertoires in COVID-19. Turning to the study itself: The United States, Italy and Spain supplied acute and convalescent COVID-19 samples. Nucleic acid was either cDNA or gDNA, and it came from T cells, B-cell-depleted T cells, or PBMCs.

How the authors handled the data: Reference gene primer amplification yielded estimated nucleated cell counts. Profiled with immunoSEQ multiplex PCR; TCRdb holds only in-frame clones, not every one. V, J and clone size were drawn from that table, and D and trimming were deduced from the DNA. Of 250,000 to 300,000 clones listed, 86% are singletons. Per germline, CDR1 LNHDA and CDR2 SQIVND (reference sequence). The CDR3 is 18 residues long. V gave up 5 bases and J gave up 0 bases; unmatched junction bases: 7. The receptor was isolated from a woman in her thirties with active or convalescent COVID-19. The material sequenced was peripheral blood. The rearrangement joins TRBV19 to TRBJ2-6, with 10 bases that match TRBD2. CDR3 in amino acids: CASSGKSGGGSGANVLTF. CDR3 DNA sequence: TGTGCCAGTAGTGGGAAAAGCGGGGGGGGCTCTGGGGCCAACGTCCTGACTTTC.